This entry describes one T cell receptor (beta chain). V was pared by 3 bases and J by 4 bases, with 10 bases between. The germline V gene has CDR1 MDHEN and CDR2 SYDVKM. CDR3 length: 14 residues. The data are from a study of control samples from healthy donors and cancer patients. Clones were sequenced by immunoSEQ multiplex PCR, and TCRdb holds only the in-frame ones, with some missing. The sample lists roughly 180,000 clones; approximately 94% were seen once. The sample consisted of blood. This clonotype originated in a young woman in good health. V gene TRBV28 combines with J gene TRBJ1-5; D remains ambiguous. CDR3: CASSLVGINQPQHF. The CDR3 DNA is TGTGCCAGCAGTTTGGTGGGGATAAATCAGCCCCAGCATTTT.